The 18 T cell receptor beta chains listed next were all sequenced from one sample in a study of control samples from healthy donors and cancer patients. The table came from immunoSEQ multiplex PCR; TCRdb's copy has only in-frame clones and leaves some out. This sample has roughly 120,000 clones, with about 95% found just once. The sequenced sample consisted of blood. The source of these receptors is a man younger than 45 in good health.

The rearrangement links TRBV11-3 to TRBJ2-1; D gene uncertain. The CDR3 has 13 residues. The germline V gene has CDR1 SGHNT and CDR2 YENEEA. V dropped 3 bases and J dropped 4 bases, with 7 bases sitting between them. The CDR3 loop reads CASSLEPYNEQFF. As DNA, the CDR3 is TGTGCCAGCAGCTTGGAACCATACAATGAGCAGTTCTTC.

This clone was observed a single time. The J gene is TRBJ1-5, the V gene TRBV7-2, with D possibly being TRBD1 (6 bases). Trimming stripped 2 bases from V and 2 bases from J, with 13 bases between. CDR3 length: 16 amino acids. Germline-derived CDR1 and CDR2 are SGHTA and FQGNSA. The DNA of the CDR3 is TGTGCCAGCAGCTTACAGGGGTCGGGTCGCAATCAGCCCCAGCATTTT. This codes for CASSLQGSGRNQPQHF. Filled out from reference TRBV7-2 and TRBJ1-5, the complete variable domain reads GAGVSQSPSNKVTEKGKDVELRCDPISGHTALYWYRQSLGQGLEFLIYFQGNSAPDKSGLPSDRFSAERTGGSVSTLTIQRTQQEDSAVYLCASSLQGSGRNQPQHFGDGTRLSIL.

V and J are TRBV6-5 and TRBJ1-1; no definite D call. The V gene lost 0 bases and the J gene lost 0 bases, with 8 bases spanning the gap. The length of the CDR3 is 15 residues. From germline, CDR1 is MNHEY and CDR2 SVGAGI. The chain's CDR3 is CASSYSRFVNTEAFF. DNA of the CDR3: TGTGCCAGCAGTTACTCTAGGTTCGTGAACACTGAAGCTTTCTTT.

The J gene is TRBJ1-5, the V gene TRBV4-1; D is uncertain. V lost 0 bases, J lost 6 bases, and 21 bases lay in between. Germline CDR1 and CDR2: MGHRA and YSYEKL. The CDR3 is made up of 18 amino acids. Here the CDR3 reads CASSQEYGISLLGQPQHF. The CDR3 DNA follows: TGCGCCAGCAGCCAAGAATACGGAATAAGTCTATTGGGTCAGCCCCAGCATTTT.

This clone occurred a few times. This rearrangement joins TRBV6-5 to TRBJ1-6, with D hard to call. From germline, CDR1 is MNHEY and CDR2 SVGAGI. V was pared by 6 bases and J by 8 bases, with 11 bases between. CDR3 length: 13 amino acids. CDR3 DNA: TGTGCCAGCAGAGGGTTGATTGATTCACCCCTCCACTTT. Amino acids: CASRGLIDSPLHF.

The chain carries TRBV25-1 and TRBJ2-1; 14 bases agree with TRBD2. The ends lost 5 bases at V and 4 bases at J; junction bases unmatched: 10. Germline lookup yields CDR1 MGHDK and CDR2 SYGVNS. The CDR3 runs to 18 residues. The DNA for the CDR3 is TGTGCCAGCAGTCCACCGCGGACTAGCGGGGGGAAATACAATGAGCAGTTCTTC. Its protein product is CASSPPRTSGGKYNEQFF.

The V call is TRBV6-6, the J call TRBJ1-2; D gene unclear. The CDR3 covers 13 residues. V lost 5 bases, J lost 3 bases, and 10 bases lay in between. Germline V gene lookup returns CDR1 MNHNY and CDR2 SVGAGI (reference sequence). The CDR3 reads CASSPRWDYGYTF. The CDR3 DNA reads TGTGCCAGCAGTCCCCGTTGGGACTATGGCTACACCTTC.

The chain has TRBV4-3 and TRBJ2-3, with unresolved D. V dropped 4 bases and J dropped 4 bases, with 12 bases sitting between them. Germline CDR1 LGHNA, CDR2 YSLEER. The length of the CDR3 is 14 residues. The CDR3, as DNA: TGCGCCAGCAGCCCCTCTCCCCGGGCAGATACGCAGTATTTT. Protein product: CASSPSPRADTQYF.

This sequence joins TRBV18 and TRBJ1-2, with D possibly matching TRBD1 (6 bases). Per germline, CDR1 KGHSH and CDR2 LQKENI. CDR3 length: 13 amino acids. With 4 bases removed from V and 6 bases from J, the gap between germline ends came to 12 bases. CDR3 protein: CASSRGTKDGYTF. The CDR3 DNA is TGTGCCAGCTCACGGGGGACAAAAGATGGCTACACCTTC.

The gene calls are TRBV5-5 and TRBJ2-7; possible D gene TRBD1, 6 bases. The V gene's germline CDR1 is SGHKS and CDR2 YYEKEE (reference sequence). The CDR3 has 14 residues. V was cut by 5 bases and J by 2 bases, with 14 bases left in between. The CDR3 DNA follows: TGTGCCAGCAGTCCGCCGGGACAAACCTACGAGCAGTACTTC. Amino acid sequence: CASSPPGQTYEQYF.

A single count supports this clone. The CDR3 loop reads CASRGQALGAAFF. Written as DNA, the CDR3 is TGTGCCAGCAGGGGACAGGCCCTGGGTGCAGCTTTCTTT. The genes are TRBV2 and TRBJ1-1; 8 bases are a match to TRBD1. Unmatched junction bases numbered 10, after V lost 6 bases and J lost 10 bases. Per germline, CDR1 SNHLY and CDR2 FYNNEI. This CDR3 is 13 amino acids long.

CDR3 sequence (DNA): TGTGCCAGCAACCCGGGACAGGGGTCACGTTTCTCTGGGGCCAACGTCCTGACTTTC. This encodes CASNPGQGSRFSGANVLTF. The V gene is TRBV2, the J gene TRBJ2-6; 10 nucleotides match TRBD1. Per germline, CDR1 SNHLY and CDR2 FYNNEI. The CDR3 contains 19 residues. J lost 0 bases, V lost 7 bases, and 12 bases had no gene match.

This chain uses TRBV10-3 with TRBJ2-7; TRBD2 matches at 12 bases. The CDR3 covers 14 residues. After removal of 10 bases from V and 3 bases from J, the junction contained 7 bases not matched to a gene. The germline CDR1 and CDR2 sequences are ENHRY and SYGVKD. The CDR3 protein is CATQLAGGDYEQYF. CDR3 sequence (DNA): TGTGCCACCCAACTAGCGGGGGGAGACTACGAGCAGTACTTC.

CDR3 sequence reads: CASSLAGRVSDGNGYTF. The DNA for the CDR3 is TGTGCCAGCAGTTTAGCGGGGCGGGTATCCGACGGCAATGGCTACACCTTC. The V and J genes are TRBV28 and TRBJ1-2, with D maybe TRBD1 (5 bases). The V gene lost 2 bases and the J gene lost 6 bases, with 22 bases spanning the gap. The CDR3 runs to 17 residues. The germline V gene encodes CDR1 MDHEN and CDR2 SYDVKM.

V usage is TRBV19 and J usage is TRBJ2-2; D possibly corresponds to TRBD1 (5 bases). The V gene's germline CDR1 is LNHDA and CDR2 SQIVND (reference sequence). This CDR3 spans 16 amino acids. Trimming shortened V by 1 base and J by 0 bases, and 9 bases separated the two germline ends. CDR3 bases: TGTGCCAGTAGTATAGGGGGCAGGACGAACACCGGGGAGCTGTTTTTT. It is translated as CASSIGGRTNTGELFF.

The gene calls are TRBV11-2 and TRBJ2-7, with D perhaps matching TRBD2 (6 bases). This CDR3 has 15 residues. CDR1 SGHAT and CDR2 FQNNGV come from the germline V gene. V lost 7 bases and J 3 bases, leaving 19 bases between the germline ends. This CDR3 is CASTLSDGGRYEQYF. The CDR3 bases are TGTGCCAGCACCCTTAGCGACGGGGGACGCTACGAGCAGTACTTC.

The chain combines TRBV10-3 with TRBJ1-1; 7 bases map to TRBD1. Germline trimming cut 9 bases from V and 0 bases from J; bases unmatched to any gene: 4. Germline lookup yields CDR1 ENHRY and CDR2 SYGVKD. The CDR3 contains 13 residues. CDR3 sequence (DNA): TGTGCCATGTCGACAGGGATGAACACTGAAGCTTTCTTT. Residues: CAMSTGMNTEAFF.

The V and J genes are TRBV29-1 and TRBJ2-3; D gene unclear. This CDR3 is 12 amino acids long. V was cut by 5 bases and J by 3 bases, with 9 bases left in between. Germline V gives CDR1 SQVTM, CDR2 ANQGSEA. The CDR3, as DNA: TGCAGCGTTACTGTCCCGACAGATACGCAGTATTTT. Protein product: CSVTVPTDTQYF.